This is a list of T cell receptor beta chains from one sample in a study of neurological immune-mediated disorders. MiXCR was run by TCRdb on the 5' RACE reads, yielding one entry per CDR3 protein. This sample has tens of thousands of distinct CDR3 sequences, with approximately 15% found just once. The sample comprised PBMCs. Receptors were obtained from a female donor with HTLV-1-associated myelopathy (HAM/TSP). CDR3s include the opening cysteine and the closing phenylalanine or tryptophan. A D gene is named only where the DNA matches it firmly. The listing skips clone size in some rows; elsewhere it reads once, few, many or a size class.

TRBJ1-1 | TRBV6-4 | - | - | CASSDSPEGDTEAFF | TGTGCCAGCAGTGACTCGCCGGAGGGGGACACTGAAGCTTTCTTT
TRBJ2-7 | TRBV5-6 | - | few | CASSLIMDEQYF | TGTGCCAGCAGCTTGATTATGGACGAGCAGTACTTC
TRBJ2-6 | TRBV7-8 | - | many | CASSPLLLGSSGANVLTF | TGTGCCAGCAGCCCCCTTCTTCTAGGGAGCTCTGGGGCCAACGTCCTGACTTTC
TRBJ1-2 | TRBV5-1 | TRBD1 | many | CASSGKTGFYGYTF | TGCGCCAGCAGCGGAAAGACAGGGTTCTATGGCTACACCTTC
TRBJ1-1 | TRBV20-1 | - | many | CSAPPGGGPEAFF | TGCAGTGCCCCACCGGGGGGAGGGCCTGAAGCTTTCTTT
TRBJ2-7 | TRBV29-1 | - | many | CSAGKTAAGGSEQYF | TGCAGCGCCGGAAAGACAGCGGCCGGGGGTAGCGAGCAGTACTTC
TRBJ2-7 | TRBV5-1 | - | few | CASSLREGSYEQYF | TGCGCCAGCAGTCTACGGGAAGGGTCCTACGAGCAGTACTTC
TRBJ1-4 | TRBV3-1 | - | many | CASSTTSTNEKLFF | TGTGCCAGCAGCACGACATCAACTAATGAAAAACTGTTTTTT
TRBJ2-1 | TRBV5-1 | TRBD2 | few | CASSSGLAGDQFF | TGCGCCAGCAGCTCCGGACTAGCGGGGGATCAGTTCTTC
TRBJ2-7 | TRBV7-2 | - | many | CASTQGTYHPEQYF | TGTGCCAGCACCCAGGGGACTTACCATCCCGAGCAGTACTTC
TRBJ1-1 | TRBV2 | TRBD1 | many | CASGQGGTEAFF | TGTGCCAGCGGACAGGGGGGGACTGAAGCTTTCTTT
TRBJ2-7 | TRBV9 | - | many | CASSFDTGLYEQYF | TGTGCCAGCAGCTTTGACACGGGACTCTACGAGCAGTACTTC
TRBJ1-2 | TRBV29-1 | TRBD1 | many | CSVRQGGGNGYTF | TGCAGCGTCCGACAGGGCGGGGGGAATGGCTACACCTTC
TRBJ1-2 | TRBV7-2 | - | few | CASSRANYGYTF | TGTGCCAGCAGTAGAGCTAACTATGGCTACACCTTC
TRBJ1-2 | TRBV7-9 | TRBD1 | many | CASSAGQGVVGYTF | TGTGCCAGCAGCGCGGGACAGGGGGTTGTTGGCTACACCTTC
TRBJ1-5 | TRBV6-5 | - | few | CASSSEGRQPQHF | TGTGCCAGCAGTTCTGAGGGGCGACAGCCCCAGCATTTT
TRBJ2-7 | TRBV4-1 | - | many | CASSQTGQEGYEQYF | TGCGCCAGCAGCCAAACTGGACAGGAGGGCTACGAGCAGTACTTC
TRBJ2-7 | TRBV2 | TRBD2 | many | CASRLAGAKSYEQYF | TGTGCCAGCAGACTAGCGGGGGCCAAGTCCTACGAGCAGTACTTC
TRBJ1-1 | TRBV25-1 | - | many | CASTLMDSSTANTEAFF | TGTGCCAGCACCCTAATGGATTCTTCTACGGCGAACACTGAAGCTTTCTTT
TRBJ1-4 | TRBV5-1 | TRBD1 | many | CASSLEGQGYNEKLFF | TGCGCCAGCAGCTTGGAAGGACAGGGGTATAATGAAAAACTGTTTTTT
TRBJ2-1 | TRBV5-1 | TRBD1 | many | CASSSQGQYNEQFF | TGCGCCAGCAGCAGTCAGGGACAGTACAATGAGCAGTTCTTC
TRBJ2-3 | TRBV6-5 | - | many | CASRNQGTDTQYF | TGTGCCAGCAGAAATCAGGGCACAGATACGCAGTATTTT
TRBJ2-7 | TRBV7-2 | - | many | CASSFSGLASYEQYF | TGTGCCAGCAGCTTTTCAGGGCTAGCCTCCTACGAGCAGTACTTC
TRBJ2-5 | TRBV20-1 | TRBD2 | - | CSARDTGLAGETQYF | TGCAGTGCTAGAGATACGGGACTAGCGGGGGAGACCCAGTACTTC
TRBJ2-7 | TRBV7-2 | TRBD1 | medium-sized | CASSLVGTDYEQYF | TGTGCCAGCAGCTTAGTTGGGACAGATTACGAGCAGTACTTC
TRBJ2-1 | TRBV5-1 | TRBD1 | many | CASSEGANNEQFF | TGCGCCAGCAGTGAGGGGGCCAACAATGAGCAGTTCTTC
TRBJ2-2 | TRBV9 | TRBD1 | many | CASSVTPGQGVGTGELFF | TGTGCCAGCAGCGTGACCCCGGGACAGGGGGTCGGCACCGGGGAGCTGTTTTTT
TRBJ1-4 | TRBV5-1 | - | many | CASSLQGPYNEKLFF | TGCGCCAGCAGCCTTCAGGGACCTTACAATGAAAAACTGTTTTTT
TRBJ2-2 | TRBV28 | - | many | CASYSGTGELFF | TGTGCCAGTTACTCTGGCACCGGGGAGCTGTTTTTT
TRBJ2-2 | TRBV11-2 | - | many | CASSLRTASNTGELFF | TGTGCCAGCAGCTTACGTACAGCTTCGAACACCGGGGAGCTGTTTTTT
TRBJ1-2 | TRBV6-1 | TRBD1 | - | CASKEQGGISYGYTF | TGTGCCAGCAAGGAGCAGGGGGGTATCAGCTATGGCTACACCTTC
TRBJ2-1 | TRBV2 | TRBD2 | many | CARSGTTNEQFF | TGTGCCAGGTCCGGGACTACGAATGAGCAGTTCTTC
TRBJ2-7 | TRBV7-6 | TRBD2 | few | CASSSGGGFEQYF | TGTGCCAGCAGCTCGGGCGGGGGGTTCGAGCAGTACTTC
TRBJ2-5 | TRBV29-1 | - | - | CSVGETQYF | TGCAGCGTTGGTGAGACCCAGTACTTC
TRBJ2-3 | TRBV6-5 | - | many | CASRSAGSTDTQYF | TGTGCCAGCAGGTCCGCGGGAAGCACAGATACGCAGTATTTT
TRBJ2-7 | TRBV5-1 | TRBD1 | many | CASSDRTGTRLWQYF | TGCGCCAGCAGCGACCGGACAGGAACTCGCCTATGGCAGTACTTC
TRBJ1-3 | TRBV7-9 | - | few | CASSNPIGGGNTIYF | TGTGCCAGCAGCAACCCCATTGGAGGTGGAAACACCATATATTTT